The 9 T cell receptor beta chains below were found in one sample sequenced in a study of beta chain features in type 1 diabetes. Sequencing targeted expressed TCRB transcripts, as all isolated RNA had been reverse transcribed. The table came from immunoSEQ multiplex PCR; TCRdb's copy has only in-frame clones and leaves some out. The profile covers hundreds of thousands of clones, with around 16% appearing a single time and 0.09% to 0.095% taken by the ten largest. The sample comprised naive CD4+ T cells from blood. The receptors shown here come from a man aged 18 to 29 in good health.

The chain combines TRBV10-3 with TRBJ2-7, with TRBD1 matching 9 bases. The CDR3 length is 15 residues. Germline CDR1 and CDR2: ENHRY and SYGVKD. J was trimmed by 3 bases and V by 0 bases; bases with no gene match: 3. CDR3 nucleotide sequence: TGTGCCATCAGTGAGTCAGACAGGGGGTACTACGAGCAGTACTTC. Translation gives CAISESDRGYYEQYF.

This clone has more than one count but fewer than ten. The chain is built from TRBV7-3 and TRBJ2-5; D not certain. The V end was cut by 5 bases, the J end by 2 bases, with 12 bases between. The CDR3 is 14 residues long. Germline CDR1 SGHTA, CDR2 FQGTGA. This CDR3 reads CASSVDLGQETQYF. The CDR3 nucleotides are TGTGCCAGCAGCGTCGACTTAGGTCAAGAGACCCAGTACTTC.

This clone showed up just a few times. V gene TRBV6-5 combines with J gene TRBJ2-7; D is possibly TRBD1 (5 bases). Trimming removed 2 bases from V and 5 bases from J, with 16 bases in between. The germline CDR1 and CDR2 sequences are MNHEY and SVGAGI. There are 15 residues in the CDR3. In nucleotides, the CDR3 is TGTGCCAGCAGTTACCTGGGATATACAGGCCACGAGCAGTACTTC. Translating it yields CASSYLGYTGHEQYF.

The sample holds a few counts of this clone. V and J are TRBV9 and TRBJ2-7; D is undetermined. Germline CDR1 SGDLS, CDR2 YYNGEE. V lost 7 bases to trimming and J lost 3 bases, with 11 bases between them. The CDR3 runs 12 residues. CDR3 coding DNA: TGTGCCAGCCCCAGCTTTGTCTACGAGCAGTACTTC. Translating gives CASPSFVYEQYF.

A few counts support this clone. The chain joins TRBV7-2 to TRBJ2-7; no firm D call. The germline CDR1 and CDR2 sequences are SGHTA and FQGNSA. The CDR3 is 14 residues long. Trimming took off 3 bases at V and 4 bases at J, with 13 bases between the two ends. DNA of the CDR3: TGTGCCAGCAGCTTCGGAAATTTAGGTTACGAGCAGTACTTC. It is translated as CASSFGNLGYEQYF. The variable domain in full, completed from reference TRBV7-2 and TRBJ2-7, reads GAGVSQSPSNKVTEKGKDVELRCDPISGHTALYWYRQSLGQGLEFLIYFQGNSAPDKSGLPSDRFSAERTGGSVSTLTIQRTQQEDSAVYLCASSFGNLGYEQYFGPGTRLTVT.

This clone was counted a few times. This rearrangement joins TRBV9 to TRBJ2-3, with 8 bases fitting TRBD1. Germline V gene sequence: CDR1 SGDLS, CDR2 YYNGEE. CDR3 size: 20 residues. V gave up 1 base and J gave up 8 bases; unmatched junction bases: 24. CDR3 region: CASSVRLVKSGQGEFGTQYF. DNA for the CDR3: TGTGCCAGCAGCGTAAGGCTGGTGAAGTCAGGACAGGGAGAATTTGGTACGCAGTATTTT.

A few counts support this clone. This chain joins TRBV6-5 and TRBJ1-6, with a possible D match to TRBD1 (5 bases). Germline V gene data show CDR1 as MNHEY and CDR2 as SVGAGI. The CDR3 has 14 amino acids. V gave up 5 bases and J gave up 14 bases, with 19 bases separating them. The DNA of the CDR3 is TGTGCCAGCAGTCCGGGGAGGGGAGATTCCACCCTCCACTTT. It specifies CASSPGRGDSTLHF.

This chain connects TRBV19 to TRBJ1-1; TRBD1 aligns across 7 bases. CDR1 and CDR2 from the germline V gene are LNHDA and SQIVND (reference sequence). Trimming cost V 5 bases and J 1 base; bases outside gene matches: 7. The CDR3 spans 15 residues. The CDR3 sequence: CASSEQGNRNTEAFF. The CDR3 region has the DNA TGTGCCAGTAGTGAACAGGGGAATAGGAACACTGAAGCTTTCTTT.

For this clone: The same CDR3 is also encoded by other DNA sequences in this sample. V is TRBV23-1 and J is TRBJ2-5, with TRBD2 as a possible D gene (5 bases). TRBV23-1 is filed as an ORF, its function uncertain. V lost 0 bases to trimming and J lost 2 bases, with 7 bases between them. The CDR3 sequence is 14 residues long. The CDR3 region is CASSQSAGQETQYF. The CDR3, as DNA: TGCGCCAGCAGTCAATCGGCGGGTCAAGAGACCCAGTACTTC.